This T cell receptor (beta chain) emerged from a study of blood T cells in healthy people across ages. Study results and limitations: Lack of knowledge of donor CMV status possibly confounded expanded clonotype changes.

Primers used in a second PCR of about 6 to 11 cycles were a sample-barcoded 5' primer and a J-beta primer mix. Every cDNA was tagged by a template-switch adaptor with 12 random nucleotides. From the 5' RACE reads, TCRdb called clonotypes with MiXCR, one entry per CDR3 protein. Of some 1.5 million distinct CDR3 sequences listed, about 30% are singletons. This clonotype was detected a few times. Its antigen remains unknown. Germline V gene sequence: CDR1 MNHEY, CDR2 SMNVEV (reference sequence). V dropped 6 bases and J dropped 0 bases, with 15 bases sitting between them. The CDR3 is made up of 16 amino acids.

The sequencing input was blood. This chain uses TRBV27 with TRBJ2-1; D is perhaps TRBD2 (6 bases). This receptor was identified in a woman in her 30s in good health. CDR3 region: CASSSIRDSSYNEQFF. The CDR3 DNA sequence: TGTGCCAGCAGCTCAATACGGGACTCCTCCTACAATGAGCAGTTCTTC.